This T cell receptor (beta chain) was found in a study of technical replicates of blood from a handful of donors. Generated by immunoSEQ multiplex PCR, the TCRdb table keeps only in-frame clones and is missing some. Of more than 65,000 clones in the sample, approximately 94% are singletons; the top ten hold less than 0.3%. Germline lookup yields CDR1 SEHNR and CDR2 FQNEAQ (reference sequence). V lost 2 bases and J 3 bases, leaving 8 bases between the germline ends. CDR3 length equals 13 residues. Sample: T cells isolated from PBMCs. This TCR came from a human donor in good health. This sequence joins TRBV7-9 and TRBJ2-7; D is unresolved. The CDR3 DNA follows: TGTGCCAGCAGCTTACTCACCGGCTACGAGCAGTACTTC. Its translation: CASSLLTGYEQYF.